The 22 T cell receptor beta chains given below trace back to one sample, sequenced in a study of immune cell composition in non-small cell lung cancer. This table comes from immunoSEQ multiplex PCR, and its TCRdb copy is limited to in-frame clones, with some not included. The sample lists 4,900 or so clones; roughly 79% were seen once. The specimen sequenced was lung tumor tissue. The source is a human donor with non-small cell lung cancer.

V gene TRBV5-5 combines with J gene TRBJ1-2; D may be TRBD1 (6 bases). Germline V CDR1 and CDR2: SGHKS, YYEKEE (reference sequence). This CDR3 contains 14 residues. V was trimmed by 0 bases and J by 7 bases, leaving 13 bases between them. The CDR3 nucleotides are TGTGCCAGCAGCTTGGAGGGTGGGGGCGTTGGCTACACCTTC. It yields the protein CASSLEGGGVGYTF.

This chain links TRBV19 with TRBJ1-1, with TRBD1 as a possible D gene (6 bases). The CDR3 totals 14 residues. Deletions cut 6 bases from V and 3 bases from J, with 14 bases between. Germline V CDR1 and CDR2: LNHDA, SQIVND (reference sequence). CDR3 loop: CASRTTGPHTEAFF. DNA for the CDR3: TGTGCCAGTAGGACTACAGGGCCACACACTGAAGCTTTCTTT.

This clone came up a few times. The chain is built from TRBV9 and TRBJ2-1; 9 bases line up with TRBD2. Looked up from germline, CDR1 is SGDLS and CDR2 is YYNGEE. With V trimmed by 3 bases and J by 6 bases, 4 bases remained unmatched. The CDR3 runs 14 residues. The CDR3 DNA reads TGTGCCAGCAGCGATAGCGGGAGTGCCAATGAGCAGTTCTTC. Encoded protein: CASSDSGSANEQFF.

The chain combines TRBV19 with TRBJ2-7, with 8 positions matching TRBD2. The ends lost 7 bases at V and 1 base at J; junction bases unmatched: 9. The CDR3 has 15 amino acids. Germline CDR1 reads LNHDA; CDR2 reads SQIVND (reference sequence). Here the CDR3 reads CASTLSGGKSYEQYF. CDR3 nucleotide sequence: TGTGCCAGTACTCTAAGCGGGGGAAAATCCTACGAGCAGTACTTC. The entire variable domain, with the rest obtained from reference TRBV19 and TRBJ2-7, is as follows: DGGITQSPKYLFRKEGQNVTLSCEQNLNHDAMYWYRQDPGQGLRLIYYSQIVNDFQKGDIAEGYSVSREKKESFPLTVTSAQKNPTAFYLCASTLSGGKSYEQYFGPGTRLTVT.

The V and J genes are TRBV20-1 and TRBJ1-1; D is unclear. Germline-derived CDR1 and CDR2 are DFQATT and SNEGSKA (reference sequence). The CDR3 loop spans 11 amino acids. V was cut by 3 bases and J by 4 bases, with 6 bases left in between. CDR3 sequence reads: CSASRGTEAFF. DNA for the CDR3: TGCAGTGCTAGCCGCGGCACTGAAGCTTTCTTT.

The chain has TRBV9 and TRBJ2-1, with D tentatively TRBD2 (5 bases). Per germline, CDR1 SGDLS and CDR2 YYNGEE. Trimming left V 3 bases short and J 2 bases short, with 12 bases between. CDR3 length: 15 residues. In DNA form, the CDR3 reads TGTGCCAGCAGCGCCGAACTAGTTGCCTACAATGAGCAGTTCTTC. Translated: CASSAELVAYNEQFF.

The gene calls are TRBV7-3 and TRBJ2-3; no clear D. V shed 7 bases and J shed 3 bases, with 14 bases lying between them. The CDR3 spans 14 residues. Germline CDR1 is SGHTA and CDR2 is FQGTGA. This chain's CDR3 is CASTPGGGTDTQYF. CDR3 nucleotides: TGTGCCAGCACCCCCGGCGGCGGTACAGATACGCAGTATTTT.

CDR3 residues: CASSPPTESYGYTF. The CDR3 region has the DNA TGTGCCAGCTCACCACCGACAGAGAGCTATGGCTACACCTTC. The chain combines TRBV18 with TRBJ1-2, with D possibly TRBD1 on 5 matching bases. Germline CDR1 KGHSH, CDR2 LQKENI. The CDR3 length is 14 residues. Trimming stripped 0 bases from V and 4 bases from J, with 9 bases between.

The CDR3 DNA reads TGCAGCGTTGCCCCCCTTAGCGGGGGACCTTACAATGAGCAGTTCTTC. Translating it yields CSVAPLSGGPYNEQFF. The rearrangement joins TRBV29-1 to TRBJ2-1, with 9 bases fitting TRBD2. There are 16 residues in the CDR3. Germline V gives CDR1 SQVTM, CDR2 ANQGSEA. V dropped 4 bases and J dropped 4; count of bases not matched to a gene: 11.

This chain uses TRBV21-1 with TRBJ1-4; the tabulated D call, TRBD1, remains unverified against the DNA. TRBV21-1 is a pseudogene segment. CDR3 length: 14 residues. In DNA form, the CDR3 reads TGTGCCAGCAAAGTTGACAGAGATAATGAAAAACTGTTTTTT. It specifies CASKVDRDNEKLFF.

This clone has only a few counts. V usage is TRBV13 and J usage is TRBJ1-2, with D possibly TRBD1 on 5 matching bases. The CDR3 length is 14 residues. Trimming cost V 0 bases and J 4 bases, with 9 bases left between them. Germline values: CDR1 PRHDT, CDR2 FYEKMQ (reference sequence). CDR3 residues: CASSLGTEGYGYTF. Here the CDR3 DNA reads TGTGCCAGCAGCTTAGGGACAGAAGGCTATGGCTACACCTTC.

The chain uses TRBV7-8 and TRBJ1-2; TRBD1 might be the D (5 bases). Trimming removed 1 base from V and 4 bases from J, with 16 bases in between. The CDR3 has 16 amino acids. Germline CDR1 is SGHVS and CDR2 is FQNEAQ. CDR3 protein: CASSLGASTASYGYTF. The CDR3 region has the DNA TGTGCCAGCAGCTTAGGAGCTTCGACAGCGAGCTATGGCTACACCTTC.

The CDR3 sequence is CASSFRQGPYNEQFF. The CDR3 DNA reads as TGTGCCAGCAGCTTTCGACAGGGACCCTACAATGAGCAGTTCTTC. This chain uses TRBV7-7 with TRBJ2-1; 7 nucleotides agree with TRBD1. Germline V gene data show CDR1 as SSHAT and CDR2 as FNYEAQ (reference sequence). The ends lost 3 bases at V and 2 bases at J; junction bases unmatched: 4. This CDR3 region has 15 residues.

This chain uses TRBV7-2 with TRBJ2-1; 7 nucleotides align to TRBD2. The CDR3 extends over 16 amino acids. Germline V gene sequence: CDR1 SGHTA, CDR2 FQGNSA. Trimming took 5 bases from V and 9 from J; bases not matched to a gene: 16. The CDR3 DNA follows: TGTGCCAGCAGCCTCCTTGGGGCTAGCGGAGGAGGTGAGCAGTTCTTC. The encoded protein is CASSLLGASGGGEQFF.

The chain carries TRBV5-1 and TRBJ2-5, with TRBD2 matching over 16 bases. Germline trimming cut 1 base from V and 3 bases from J; bases unmatched to any gene: 9. The germline CDR1 and CDR2 sequences are SGHRS and YFSETQ. This CDR3 comprises 19 residues. The CDR3 loop is CASSLLGTSGGESKETQYF. CDR3 sequence (DNA): TGCGCCAGCAGCTTGCTGGGGACTAGCGGGGGGGAGTCGAAAGAGACCCAGTACTTC. The full variable domain, with the rest looked up from reference TRBV5-1 and TRBJ2-5, is KAGVTQTPRYLIKTRGQQVTLSCSPISGHRSVSWYQQTPGQGLQFLFEYFSETQRNKGNFPGRFSGRQFSNSRSEMNVSTLELGDSALYLCASSLLGTSGGESKETQYFGPGTRLLVL.

The CDR3 coding sequence is TGCGCCAGCAGTGAGGAGAGAAGCACAGATACGCAGTATTTT. Translated, it gives CASSEERSTDTQYF. The chain uses TRBV10-1 and TRBJ2-3; D uncertain. The CDR3 totals 14 residues. V lost 2 bases and J lost 0, with 6 bases in between. Per germline, CDR1 WNHNN and CDR2 SYGVQD (reference sequence).

The J gene is TRBJ1-6, the V gene TRBV5-6; D is undetermined. With 2 bases removed from V and 6 bases from J, the gap between germline ends came to 15 bases. Germline CDR1 reads SGHDT; CDR2 reads YYEEEE. The length of the CDR3 is 16 residues. CDR3 DNA sequence: TGTGCCAGCAGCTTTGAGGGCGGCGGGGTTAATTCACCCCTCCACTTT. It translates to CASSFEGGGVNSPLHF.

This chain connects TRBV6-6 to TRBJ1-5; D uncertain. V lost 0 bases to trimming and J lost 11 bases, with 8 bases between them. CDR1 and CDR2 (germline): MNHNY, SVGAGI (reference sequence). This CDR3 contains 12 residues. The CDR3 spells CASSYSRRAQHF. The CDR3 DNA reads TGTGCCAGCAGTTACTCGAGGAGAGCCCAGCATTTT.

The sample holds a few counts of this clone. The rearrangement joins TRBV6-5 to TRBJ2-7; a possible D gene is TRBD1 (6 bases). V shed 0 bases and J shed 0 bases, with 9 bases lying between them. From germline, CDR1 is MNHEY and CDR2 SVGAGI. CDR3 length: 15 residues. The CDR3 nucleotides read TGTGCCAGCAGTTACTCGTTGGACAGCTCCTACGAGCAGTACTTC. It specifies CASSYSLDSSYEQYF.

As regards this clone: Other DNA sequences from this sample encode an identical CDR3 as well. CDR3 nucleotides: TGTGCCAGCAGCTTGATTGGGGGGGGACTCACCGGGGAGCTGTTTTTT. Translating it yields CASSLIGGGLTGELFF. The chain recombines TRBV5-6 with TRBJ2-2; 7 positions agree with TRBD2. CDR3 size: 16 residues. Germline V gene sequence: CDR1 SGHDT, CDR2 YYEEEE. V gave up 1 base and J gave up 4 bases; unmatched junction bases: 7.

The genes are TRBV7-2 and TRBJ1-4; D is perhaps TRBD1 (6 bases). Germline CDR1 reads SGHTA; CDR2 reads FQGNSA. The CDR3 is made up of 12 amino acids. V was pared by 4 bases and J by 8 bases, with 8 bases between. CDR3 region: CASSSTGEKLFF. The CDR3 DNA follows: TGTGCCAGCAGCTCCACAGGGGAAAAACTGTTTTTT.

The V and J genes are TRBV6-5 and TRBJ1-2, with D possibly matching TRBD1 (5 bases). The V gene lost 4 bases and the J gene lost 4 bases, with 16 bases spanning the gap. The CDR3 contains 15 residues. Germline V gene lookup returns CDR1 MNHEY and CDR2 SVGAGI. CDR3 loop: CASSSEFRAAYGYTF. The CDR3 coding sequence is TGTGCCAGCAGTTCGGAGTTCAGGGCGGCCTATGGCTACACCTTC.